Each of the 20 T cell receptor beta chains below was sequenced from the same sample in a study of shared clonotypes between healthy human individuals. TCRdb keeps only in-frame clones here, not all; method: immunoSEQ multiplex PCR. Of 1.5 million to 2.5 million clones listed, about 95% are singletons. CD45RO-negative cells were positively selected for CCR7, leaving out terminally differentiated effector memory CD45RA+ cells. Material for sequencing was naive CD8+ T cells sorted from blood. The receptors shown here come from a man aged 18 to 35 in good health.

This clone appeared once. The same CDR3 arises from other DNA sequences in this sample as well. V is TRBV7-9 and J is TRBJ2-7; 7 bases map to TRBD2. V gave up 2 bases and J gave up 2 bases; unmatched junction bases: 3. The germline gives CDR1 SEHNR, CDR2 FQNEAQ (reference sequence). CDR3 length: 14 amino acids. CDR3 protein: CASSLLAGAYEQYF. CDR3 nucleotides: TGTGCCAGCAGCTTACTGGCGGGGGCCTACGAGCAGTACTTC.

The chain combines TRBV7-9 with TRBJ1-5, with D tentatively TRBD1 (5 bases). The ends were cut back, 4 bases at V and 0 bases at J, with 10 bases in the middle. Germline V CDR1 and CDR2: SEHNR, FQNEAQ (reference sequence). The CDR3 is made up of 15 amino acids. Here the CDR3 reads CASSSGTVSNQPQHF. CDR3 nucleotides: TGTGCCAGCAGCTCAGGGACGGTTAGCAATCAGCCCCAGCATTTT.

The V gene is TRBV10-3, the J gene TRBJ1-3; 7 nucleotides agree with TRBD1. The CDR3 spans 14 residues. CDR1 ENHRY and CDR2 SYGVKD come from the germline V gene. The J segment lost 0 bases and the V segment lost 10 bases, leaving 6 bases of the junction unmatched. Here the CDR3 DNA reads TGTGCCACCGGGACAGCGGTCTCTGGAAACACCATATATTTT. Amino acid sequence: CATGTAVSGNTIYF.

The chain uses TRBV27 and TRBJ1-5; 9 bases match TRBD1. CDR1 is MNHEY and CDR2 is SMNVEV in the germline V gene (reference sequence). The CDR3 is 15 amino acids. The trim removed 4 bases at V and 6 bases at J, leaving 7 bases unmatched. Here the CDR3 DNA reads TGTGCCAGCAGTTCCCGGACAGGGGATGGTCAGCCCCAGCATTTT. Its protein is CASSSRTGDGQPQHF.

This clone was observed a single time. V and J are TRBV6-5 and TRBJ2-5; maybe TRBD2 (6 bases). V lost 2 bases and J 3 bases, leaving 13 bases between the germline ends. The CDR3 is 15 amino acids. Per germline, CDR1 MNHEY and CDR2 SVGAGI. CDR3 sequence reads: CASSYLYGGKETQYF. Written as DNA, the CDR3 is TGTGCCAGCAGTTACCTTTACGGGGGAAAAGAGACCCAGTACTTC.

The chain carries TRBV6-5 and TRBJ2-7, with D possibly being TRBD2 (6 bases). Between the trimmed V and J ends, which lost 0 bases and 0 bases, there was a span of 12 bases. This CDR3 region has 16 residues. Germline V gives CDR1 MNHEY, CDR2 SVGAGI. CDR3 sequence reads: CASSYSTTGSSYEQYF. CDR3 sequence (DNA): TGTGCCAGCAGTTACTCAACGACCGGGAGCTCCTACGAGCAGTACTTC.

The chain recombines TRBV20-1 with TRBJ1-1; D perhaps matches TRBD1 (6 bases). Germline assignment: CDR1 DFQATT and CDR2 SNEGSKA (reference sequence). V shed 1 base and J shed 11 bases, with 11 bases lying between them. The CDR3 is 11 residues long. The CDR3 is CSARGNREAFF. CDR3 DNA: TGCAGTGCTAGAGGGAACAGGGAGGCTTTCTTT.

This chain links TRBV5-1 with TRBJ2-3; the D is unclear. Trimming left V 0 bases short and J 4 bases short, with 18 bases between. This CDR3 region has 17 residues. The V gene's germline CDR1 is SGHRS and CDR2 YFSETQ. CDR3 nucleotide sequence: TGCGCCAGCAGCTTGGCACCGCACGACCTGACGGCAGATACGCAGTATTTT. Amino acid sequence: CASSLAPHDLTADTQYF.

V gene TRBV7-9 combines with J gene TRBJ2-7; tentatively, D is TRBD1 or TRBD2 (6 bases each). This CDR3 is 15 amino acids long. V shed 5 bases and J shed 2 bases, with 16 bases lying between them. The germline gives CDR1 SEHNR, CDR2 FQNEAQ (reference sequence). CDR3 DNA sequence: TGTGCCAGCAGCGACCAGGGGAGGCTTGCCTACGAGCAGTACTTC. Translating it yields CASSDQGRLAYEQYF.

This chain connects TRBV5-5 to TRBJ1-5; D is unclear. The CDR3 runs to 13 residues. V shed 4 bases and J shed 0 bases, with 5 bases lying between them. The germline gives CDR1 SGHKS, CDR2 YYEKEE (reference sequence). The CDR3 loop reads CASSGHSNQPQHF. The CDR3, as DNA: TGTGCCAGCAGCGGGCATAGCAATCAGCCCCAGCATTTT.

This clone was counted a single time. This sequence joins TRBV29-1 and TRBJ2-7; 8 bases match TRBD1. The CDR3 consists of 13 residues. Per germline, CDR1 SQVTM and CDR2 ANQGSEA. V was clipped by 7 bases and J by 3 bases; unmatched bases: 8. In nucleotides, the CDR3 is TGCAGCGCCGACCTAGGACAGGGCTACGAGCAGTACTTC. Translated, it gives CSADLGQGYEQYF.

Remarks on this clone: Other DNA sequences in this sample translate to the same CDR3. This sequence joins TRBV27 and TRBJ2-1; no clear D gene. This CDR3 comprises 15 residues. Germline V gene sequence: CDR1 MNHEY, CDR2 SMNVEV (reference sequence). The germline V and J ends were trimmed by 6 bases and 4 bases, with 16 bases remaining between them. For the CDR3, the DNA is TGTGCCAGCAGCTTGTCCTCAACCGCATACAATGAGCAGTTCTTC. This encodes CASSLSSTAYNEQFF.

The V gene is TRBV28, the J gene TRBJ1-2, with 10 bases that match TRBD1. V lost 10 bases to trimming and J lost 10 bases; unmatched junction nucleotides: 12. Germline V gene sequence: CDR1 MDHEN, CDR2 SYDVKM. CDR3 length equals 13 residues. CDR3: CAIPEGDRGYYTF. The CDR3 DNA reads as TGTGCCATCCCGGAGGGGGACAGGGGTTACTACACCTTC.

The rearrangement uses TRBV19 and TRBJ2-7, with D maybe TRBD1 (5 bases). The CDR3 totals 15 residues. The ends were cut back, 3 bases at V and 0 bases at J, with 12 bases in the middle. In germline, CDR1 is LNHDA, CDR2 SQIVND (reference sequence). CDR3 in DNA: TGTGCCAGTAGTATGGGGCGAGCCCTCTCCTACGAGCAGTACTTC. It translates to CASSMGRALSYEQYF.

The rearrangement joins TRBV13 to TRBJ1-5; D unclear. The CDR3 loop spans 12 amino acids. The germline V gene has CDR1 PRHDT and CDR2 FYEKMQ (reference sequence). V was trimmed by 0 bases and J by 8 bases, leaving 5 bases between them. The CDR3 nucleotides are TGTGCCAGCAGCTTAGGAGGAGAGCCCCAGCATTTT. It is translated as CASSLGGEPQHF.

The rearrangement joins TRBV27 to TRBJ2-7; a possible D gene is TRBD2 (6 bases). Germline V gives CDR1 MNHEY, CDR2 SMNVEV (reference sequence). Trimming removed 4 bases from V and 4 bases from J, with 17 bases in between. The CDR3 is made up of 15 amino acids. The chain's CDR3 is CASSSPMGGRYEQYF. DNA for the CDR3: TGTGCCAGCAGTTCCCCGATGGGGGGTAGGTACGAGCAGTACTTC.

The genes are TRBV28 and TRBJ2-1, with D possibly TRBD2 on 6 matching bases. The CDR3 loop spans 14 amino acids. Germline CDR1 is MDHEN and CDR2 is SYDVKM. V lost 0 bases and J 7 bases, leaving 10 bases between the germline ends. The CDR3 DNA is TGTGCCAGCAGTTTATGGAGCGGGTATAATGAGCAGTTCTTC. The encoded protein is CASSLWSGYNEQFF.

The J gene is TRBJ2-5, the V gene TRBV30; no clear D. The ends were cut back, 3 bases at V and 5 bases at J, with 10 bases in the middle. The CDR3 length is 12 residues. Germline V gene lookup returns CDR1 GTSNPN and CDR2 SVGIG (reference sequence). CDR3 sequence (DNA): TGTGCCTGGAGGGGAATAGGGGAGACCCAGTACTTC. Its protein product is CAWRGIGETQYF.

The chain recombines TRBV29-1 with TRBJ1-1, with unresolved D. V was pared by 6 bases and J by 0 bases, with 14 bases between. CDR1 and CDR2 (germline): SQVTM, ANQGSEA. CDR3 size: 14 residues. The CDR3 protein is CSVEPTGMNTEAFF. CDR3 DNA: TGCAGCGTGGAACCGACTGGAATGAACACTGAAGCTTTCTTT. The full variable domain, rest sourced from reference TRBV29-1 and TRBJ1-1, is SAVISQKPSRDICQRGTSLTIQCQVDSQVTMMFWYRQQPGQSLTLIATANQGSEATYESGFVIDKFPISRPNLTFSTLTVSNMSPEDSSIYLCSVEPTGMNTEAFFGQGTRLTVV.

This clone was recorded only once. CDR3 loop: CATSGLAGGEQFF. The CDR3, as DNA: TGTGCCACCAGTGGACTAGCGGGAGGTGAGCAGTTCTTC. The chain couples TRBV15 to TRBJ2-1; TRBD2 agrees at 14 bases. V lost 6 bases and J lost 9; bases outside the gene matches: 1. Germline V lookup: CDR1 LNHNV, CDR2 YYDKDF (reference sequence). The CDR3 contains 13 residues.